This TCR beta chain was sequenced during a study of CD8+CD57+ T cells in acquired aplastic anemia. Profiles of TCR beta VDJ and CDR3 were generated from a genomic DNA template. From the reads, TCRdb called clonotypes with MiXCR, one entry per CDR3 protein. In the table there are about 160,000 distinct CDR3 sequences, around 45% of which are singletons. Germline trimming cut 0 bases from V and 15 bases from J; bases unmatched to any gene: 13. This CDR3 comprises 15 residues. CDR1 is LGHNA, CDR2 YNFKEQ, per germline. The sequenced material came from sorted CD4+, CD8+, or CD8+CD57+ T cells (not recorded which) from PBMCs. The chain carries TRBV4-2 and TRBJ2-1; 8 nucleotides align to TRBD2. This TCR derives from a human donor in good health. This chain's CDR3 is CASSQDAFGTSIRFF. In nucleotides, the CDR3 is TGTGCCAGCAGCCAAGATGCGTTCGGGACTAGTATTCGGTTCTTC.